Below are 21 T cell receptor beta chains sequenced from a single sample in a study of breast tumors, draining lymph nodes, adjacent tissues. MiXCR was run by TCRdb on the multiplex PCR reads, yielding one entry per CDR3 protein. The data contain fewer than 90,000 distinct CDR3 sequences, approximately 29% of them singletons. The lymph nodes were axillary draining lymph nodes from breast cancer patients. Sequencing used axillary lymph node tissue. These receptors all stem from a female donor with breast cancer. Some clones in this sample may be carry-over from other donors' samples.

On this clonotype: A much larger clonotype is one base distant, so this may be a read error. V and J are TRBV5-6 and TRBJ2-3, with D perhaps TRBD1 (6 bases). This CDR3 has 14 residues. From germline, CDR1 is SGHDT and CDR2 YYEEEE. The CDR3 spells CASTLTGLTGTQYF. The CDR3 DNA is TGTGCCAGCACCTTAACAGGGCTAACAGGTACGCAGTATTTT.

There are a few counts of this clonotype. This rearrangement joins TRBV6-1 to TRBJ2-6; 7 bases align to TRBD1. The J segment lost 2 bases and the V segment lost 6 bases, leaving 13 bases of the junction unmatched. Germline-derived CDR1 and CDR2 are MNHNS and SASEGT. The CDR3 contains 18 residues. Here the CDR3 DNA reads TGTGCCAGCAGCCCGGGACAGCTTGATTTCACTGGGGCCAACGTCCTGACTTTC. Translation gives CASSPGQLDFTGANVLTF.

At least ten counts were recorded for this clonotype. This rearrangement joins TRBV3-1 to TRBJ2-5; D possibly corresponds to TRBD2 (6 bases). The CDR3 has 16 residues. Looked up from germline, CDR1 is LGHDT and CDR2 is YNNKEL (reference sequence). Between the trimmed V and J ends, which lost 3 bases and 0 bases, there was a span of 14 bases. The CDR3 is CASSHVGGGYQETQYF. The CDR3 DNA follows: TGTGCCAGCAGCCATGTCGGTGGAGGGTACCAAGAGACCCAGTACTTC.

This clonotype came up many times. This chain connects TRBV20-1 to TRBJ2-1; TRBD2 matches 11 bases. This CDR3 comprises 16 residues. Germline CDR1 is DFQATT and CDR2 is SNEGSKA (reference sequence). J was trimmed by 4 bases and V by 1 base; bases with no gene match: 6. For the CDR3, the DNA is TGCAGTGCTAGAGTTCGCGTAGCGGGAGGGTACAATGAGCAGTTCTTC. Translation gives CSARVRVAGGYNEQFF.

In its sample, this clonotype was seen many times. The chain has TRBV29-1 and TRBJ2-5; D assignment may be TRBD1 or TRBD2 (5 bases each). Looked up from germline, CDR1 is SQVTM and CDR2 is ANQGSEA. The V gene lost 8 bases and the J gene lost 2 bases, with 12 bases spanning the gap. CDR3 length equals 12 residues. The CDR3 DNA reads TGCAGCCTCCGGGACGGTCAAGAGACCCAGTACTTC. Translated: CSLRDGQETQYF.

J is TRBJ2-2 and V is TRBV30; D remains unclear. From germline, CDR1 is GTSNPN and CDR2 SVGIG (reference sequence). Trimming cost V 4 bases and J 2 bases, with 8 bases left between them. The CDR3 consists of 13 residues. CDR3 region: CAWKTANTGELFF. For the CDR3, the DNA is TGTGCCTGGAAAACCGCTAACACCGGGGAGCTGTTTTTT. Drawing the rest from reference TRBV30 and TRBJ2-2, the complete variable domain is SQTIHQWPATLVQPVGSPLSLECTVEGTSNPNLYWYRQAAGRGLQLLFYSVGIGQISSEVPQNLSASRPQDRQFILSSKKLLLSDSGFYLCAWKTANTGELFFGEGSRLTVL.

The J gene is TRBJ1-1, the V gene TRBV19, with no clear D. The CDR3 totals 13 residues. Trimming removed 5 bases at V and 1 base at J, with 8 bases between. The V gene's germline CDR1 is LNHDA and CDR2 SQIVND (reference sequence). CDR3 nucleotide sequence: TGTGCCAGTAGTCCAACACGGAACACTGAAGCTTTCTTT. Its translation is CASSPTRNTEAFF.

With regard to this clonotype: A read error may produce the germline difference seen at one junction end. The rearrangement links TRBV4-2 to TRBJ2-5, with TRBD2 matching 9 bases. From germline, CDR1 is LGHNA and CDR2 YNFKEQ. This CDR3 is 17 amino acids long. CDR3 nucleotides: TGTGCCAGCAGCCCACAGGTGACTAGCGGCTTCCAAGGGACCCCGTACTTC. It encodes CASSPQVTSGFQGTPYF.

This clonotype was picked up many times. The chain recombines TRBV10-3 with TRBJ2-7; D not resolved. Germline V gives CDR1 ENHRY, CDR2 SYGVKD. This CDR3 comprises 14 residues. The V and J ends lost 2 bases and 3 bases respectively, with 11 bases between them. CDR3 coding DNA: TGTGCCATCAGTGAGCCGCCGACCCTCTACGAGCAGTACTTC. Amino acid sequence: CAISEPPTLYEQYF.

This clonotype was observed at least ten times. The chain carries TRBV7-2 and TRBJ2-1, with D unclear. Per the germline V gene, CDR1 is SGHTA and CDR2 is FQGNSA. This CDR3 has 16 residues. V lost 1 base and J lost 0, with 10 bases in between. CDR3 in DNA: TGTGCCAGCAGCTTAGTCGTGGGCCGCTCCTACAATGAGCAGTTCTTC. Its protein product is CASSLVVGRSYNEQFF.

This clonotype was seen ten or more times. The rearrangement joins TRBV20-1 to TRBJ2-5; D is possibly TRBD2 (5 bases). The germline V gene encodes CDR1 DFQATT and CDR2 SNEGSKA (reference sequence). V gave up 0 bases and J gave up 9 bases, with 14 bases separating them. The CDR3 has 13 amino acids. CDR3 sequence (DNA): TGCAGTGCTAGAGACAGTTCCTCGGAGGCCCAGTACTTC. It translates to CSARDSSSEAQYF.

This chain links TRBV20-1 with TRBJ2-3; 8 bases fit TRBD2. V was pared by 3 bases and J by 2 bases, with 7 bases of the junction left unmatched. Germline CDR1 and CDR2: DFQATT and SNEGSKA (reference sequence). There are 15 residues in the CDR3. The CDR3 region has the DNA TGCAGTGCTAGGGTAGCGGGACGATTCACAGATACGCAGTATTTT. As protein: CSARVAGRFTDTQYF.

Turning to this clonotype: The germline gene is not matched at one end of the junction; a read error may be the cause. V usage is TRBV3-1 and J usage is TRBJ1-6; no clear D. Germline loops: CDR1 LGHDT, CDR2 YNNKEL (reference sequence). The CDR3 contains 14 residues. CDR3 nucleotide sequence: TGCGCCAGCAGCCAAGTCAGCATCGGTTCACCCCTCCACTTT. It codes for CASSQVSIGSPLHF.

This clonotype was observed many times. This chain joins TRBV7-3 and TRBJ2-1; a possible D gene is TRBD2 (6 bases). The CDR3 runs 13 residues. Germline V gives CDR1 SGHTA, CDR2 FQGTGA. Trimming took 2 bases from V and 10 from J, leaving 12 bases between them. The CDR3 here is CASSLAGTGEQFF. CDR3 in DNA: TGTGCCAGCAGCTTAGCGGGGACGGGAGAGCAGTTCTTC.

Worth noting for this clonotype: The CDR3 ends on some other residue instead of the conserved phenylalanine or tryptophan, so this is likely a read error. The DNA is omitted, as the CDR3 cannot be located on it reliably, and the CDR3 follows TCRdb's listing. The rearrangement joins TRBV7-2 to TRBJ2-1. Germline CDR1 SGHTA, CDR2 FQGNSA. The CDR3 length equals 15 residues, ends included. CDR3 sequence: CASTNEVAVRNEQLS.

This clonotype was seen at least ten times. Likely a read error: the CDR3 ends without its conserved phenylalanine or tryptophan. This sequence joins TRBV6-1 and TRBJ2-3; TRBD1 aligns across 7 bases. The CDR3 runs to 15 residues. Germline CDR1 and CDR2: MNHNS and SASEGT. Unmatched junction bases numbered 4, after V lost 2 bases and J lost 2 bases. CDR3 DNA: TGTGCCAGCAGTGAACAGGACAGGAACACAGATACGCAGTATCTT. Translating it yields CASSEQDRNTDTQYL.

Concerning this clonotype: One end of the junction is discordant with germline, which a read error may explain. Here the CDR3 DNA reads TGTGCCAGTAGTCCCAGGGGGTGGGACAGGAGTGGACCGACTAATGAAAAACTGCTTTTT. Its protein product is CASSPRGWDRSGPTNEKLLF. This chain joins TRBV19 and TRBJ1-4; 8 nucleotides align to TRBD1. The CDR3 covers 20 residues. Germline V gene sequence: CDR1 LNHDA, CDR2 SQIVND (reference sequence).

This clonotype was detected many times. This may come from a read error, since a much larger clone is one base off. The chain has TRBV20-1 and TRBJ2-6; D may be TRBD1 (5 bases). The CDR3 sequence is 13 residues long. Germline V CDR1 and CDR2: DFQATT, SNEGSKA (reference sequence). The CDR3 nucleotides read TGCAGTGCTAGTTCTACTGGGGCCAACGCCCTGACTTTC. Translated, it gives CSASSTGANALTF.

The CDR3, as DNA: TGTGCCAGCAGCTCGGGGGGTTTTGGGGCCAACGTCCTGACTTTC. Residues: CASSSGGFGANVLTF. This chain joins TRBV7-2 and TRBJ2-6; TRBD2 matches at 7 bases. There are 15 residues in the CDR3. V shed 4 bases, J shed 3 bases, and the junction held 3 bases outside the gene matches. CDR1 and CDR2 (germline): SGHTA, FQGNSA.

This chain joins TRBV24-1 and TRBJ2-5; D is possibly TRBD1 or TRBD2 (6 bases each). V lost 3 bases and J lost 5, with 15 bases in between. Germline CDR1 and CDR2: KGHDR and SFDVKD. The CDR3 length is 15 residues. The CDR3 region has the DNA TGTGCCACCAGTGATGTACAGGGAGGCCAGGAGACCCAGTACTTC. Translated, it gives CATSDVQGGQETQYF.

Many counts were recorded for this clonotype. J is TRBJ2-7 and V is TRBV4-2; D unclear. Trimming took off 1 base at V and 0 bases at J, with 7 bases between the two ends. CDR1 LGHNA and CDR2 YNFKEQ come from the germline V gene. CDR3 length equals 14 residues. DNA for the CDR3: TGTGCCAGCAGCCAAGGGACCTCCTCCTACGAGCAGTACTTC. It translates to CASSQGTSSYEQYF.